The 5 T cell receptor beta chains listed next were all sequenced from one sample in a study of T cell repertoires in cytomegalovirus infection. TCRdb ran MiXCR on the reads and lists one entry per CDR3 protein. The data show about 310,000 distinct CDR3 sequences, with around 25% seen just once and 13% held by the top ten. Which antigens these TCRs recognize remains unknown. Sample: cultured PBMCs, taken from culture after CMV antigen stimulation. The receptors here all came from a human donor in good health (CMV status not recorded). Some clones in this sample may be carry-over from other donors' samples.

This clonotype was picked up a small number of times. The chain combines TRBV4-1 with TRBJ1-4, with 11 positions matching TRBD1. This CDR3 is 15 amino acids long. Germline V gene data show CDR1 as MGHRA and CDR2 as YSYEKL. The V gene end was trimmed by 2 bases and the J gene end by 7 bases; junction bases not matched to a gene: 3. CDR3 sequence reads: CASSQSDRGPEKLFF. CDR3 nucleotides: TGCGCCAGCAGCCAATCGGACAGGGGGCCTGAAAAACTGTTTTTT.

The rearrangement joins TRBV6-8 to TRBJ2-5, with D hard to call. Trimming left V 5 bases short and J 8 bases short, with 24 bases between. CDR3 length equals 16 residues. Germline V gene lookup returns CDR1 MNHGY and CDR2 SAAAGT. The CDR3 DNA reads TGTGCCAGCAGTCACCGAAACAGAAAGCCCCCAGGAACCCAGTACTTC. Protein product: CASSHRNRKPPGTQYF.

This clonotype came up a few times. The rearrangement links TRBV6-4 to TRBJ2-1, with 10 bases identical to TRBD2. The V gene end was trimmed by 4 bases and the J gene end by 7 bases; junction bases not matched to a gene: 7. The CDR3 contains 15 residues. Germline values: CDR1 MRHNA, CDR2 SNTAGT. CDR3 loop: CASSVTSGTGNEQFF. CDR3 DNA: TGTGCCAGCAGTGTCACTAGCGGGACCGGGAATGAGCAGTTCTTC.

This clonotype has just a few counts. This sequence joins TRBV5-5 and TRBJ1-1; the D is unclear. V was clipped by 4 bases and J by 0 bases, with 10 bases between them. The CDR3 extends over 14 amino acids. In germline, CDR1 is SGHKS, CDR2 YYEKEE (reference sequence). The DNA for the CDR3 is TGTGCCAGCAGCCCAAGGACTTTGAACACTGAAGCTTTCTTT. This gives the protein CASSPRTLNTEAFF.

The V gene is TRBV4-3, the J gene TRBJ1-2, with TRBD1 matching 7 bases. Germline V gives CDR1 LGHNA, CDR2 YSLEER. The ends lost 0 bases at V and 0 bases at J; junction bases unmatched: 7. The CDR3 extends over 17 amino acids. The CDR3, as DNA: TGCGCCAGCAGCCAAGATCTAGGGGGCGGGACTAACTATGGCTACACCTTC. This codes for CASSQDLGGGTNYGYTF.